What follows are 25 T cell receptor beta chains derived from one specimen sequenced in a study of T cells expressing NK-cell markers. TCRdb reprocessed the 5' RACE reads; each CDR3 protein has one entry and no DNA is given. Its listing shows under 600,000 distinct CDR3 sequences. The material sequenced was blood T cells: a sorted CD56 or NKG2C T cell subset, CD4+ or CD8+ T cells, or bulk PBMC T cells (not recorded which). These receptors were collected from a woman in her fifties or sixties in good health.

The CDR3 here is CASSPGIANTGELFF. The genes are TRBV18 and TRBJ2-2. Germline loops: CDR1 KGHSH, CDR2 LQKENI. This CDR3 spans 15 amino acids.

V and J are TRBV11-2 and TRBJ2-1; checking the TCRdb D call of TRBD2 is not possible without DNA. CDR1 is SGHAT, CDR2 FQNNGV, per germline. The CDR3 loop spans 18 amino acids. The CDR3 is CASSSPTSGRTIYNEQFF.

The chain has TRBV4-2 and TRBJ2-7; the TCRdb call, TRBD1, lacks DNA for checking. The CDR3 is 14 amino acids. Germline V gene lookup returns CDR1 LGHNA and CDR2 YNFKEQ. This chain's CDR3 is CASSQVGGSYEQYF.

V is TRBV29-1 and J is TRBJ2-5; as DNA is missing, the TRBD1 call by TCRdb cannot be tested. The germline V gene encodes CDR1 SQVTM and CDR2 ANQGSEA. The CDR3 contains 13 residues. This CDR3 reads CSVADRGGETQYF. Variable domain in full (rest from reference TRBV29-1 and TRBJ2-5): SAVISQKPSRDICQRGTSLTIQCQVDSQVTMMFWYRQQPGQSLTLIATANQGSEATYESGFVIDKFPISRPNLTFSTLTVSNMSPEDSSIYLCSVADRGGETQYFGPGTRLLVL.

V and J are TRBV5-1 and TRBJ2-2; the TRBD2 assignment by TCRdb is unverifiable without DNA. The CDR3 consists of 16 residues. CDR1 SGHRS and CDR2 YFSETQ come from the germline V gene. CDR3 region: CASSLDNSAGTGELFF.

The chain employs TRBV29-1 and TRBJ2-2. The CDR3 sequence is 13 residues long. Germline CDR1 SQVTM, CDR2 ANQGSEA. CDR3: CSVRRADTGELFF.

This chain joins TRBV12-3 or TRBV12-4 and TRBJ1-1; TCRdb returns TRBD1, unconfirmable since there is no DNA. This CDR3 has 14 residues. The CDR3 sequence: CASSLGGENTEAFF.

The rearrangement uses TRBV5-1 and TRBJ2-1. The CDR3 sequence is 15 residues long. Germline V CDR1 and CDR2: SGHRS, YFSETQ. This chain's CDR3 is CASSPLTPDHNEQFF.

This chain connects TRBV14 to TRBJ2-7. The CDR3 runs 13 residues. The germline gives CDR1 SGHDN, CDR2 FVKESK. CDR3 amino acids: CASSHDITGEQYF.

Here the CDR3 reads CASRSKRESDTGELFF. This rearrangement joins TRBV10-1 to TRBJ2-2; with no DNA, the TCRdb D assignment of TRBD2 cannot be verified. This CDR3 spans 16 amino acids. Germline-derived CDR1 and CDR2 are WNHNN and SYGVQD (reference sequence).

The gene calls are TRBV5-1 and TRBJ1-6; the D call of TRBD1 rests on TCRdb alone, since no DNA is present to check it. The CDR3 has 18 residues. Germline V CDR1 and CDR2: SGHRS, YFSETQ. CDR3: CASSLDLRGIDYNSPLHF. The entire variable domain, with the rest obtained from reference TRBV5-1 and TRBJ1-6, is as follows: KAGVTQTPRYLIKTRGQQVTLSCSPISGHRSVSWYQQTPGQGLQFLFEYFSETQRNKGNFPGRFSGRQFSNSRSEMNVSTLELGDSALYLCASSLDLRGIDYNSPLHFGNGTRLTVT.

The chain joins TRBV10-1 to TRBJ1-3. The CDR3 contains 13 residues. Germline assignment: CDR1 WNHNN and CDR2 SYGVQD (reference sequence). The CDR3 reads CASSDGSGNTIYF.

This chain connects TRBV27 to TRBJ2-7; with no DNA, the TCRdb D assignment of TRBD2 cannot be verified. The germline V gene has CDR1 MNHEY and CDR2 SMNVEV (reference sequence). The CDR3 runs to 15 residues. The CDR3 spells CASSLRTSGTGEQYF.

The V call is TRBV20-1, the J call TRBJ1-2; checking the TCRdb D call of TRBD1 is not possible without DNA. In germline, CDR1 is DFQATT, CDR2 SNEGSKA (reference sequence). The CDR3 totals 13 residues. The CDR3 reads CSASGGRNYGYTF.

The V gene is TRBV5-1, the J gene TRBJ1-1; absent DNA, TCRdb's TRBD1 call cannot be checked. Germline V gives CDR1 SGHRS, CDR2 YFSETQ. CDR3 size: 15 residues. CDR3 in amino acids: CASGGGEWATTEAFF.

The chain couples TRBV5-1 to TRBJ2-1; the D call from TCRdb, TRBD2, cannot be confirmed without DNA. CDR3 size: 18 residues. Looked up from germline, CDR1 is SGHRS and CDR2 is YFSETQ. The chain's CDR3 is CASSLEGWASGTYNEQFF.

The J gene is TRBJ1-4, the V gene TRBV18. The CDR3 spans 14 residues. Germline V gives CDR1 KGHSH, CDR2 LQKENI. This CDR3 reads CASSPARANEKLFF.

The V and J genes are TRBV21-1 and TRBJ1-2; there is no DNA to check the TCRdb D call of TRBD1. TRBV21-1 is termed a pseudogene. This CDR3 region has 15 residues. The CDR3: CASSTHTGVNYGYTF.

This CDR3 is CASSPIGGPRNQPQHF. The rearrangement joins TRBV12-3 or TRBV12-4 to TRBJ1-5; TCRdb lists TRBD1, though no DNA is available to test this call. The CDR3 has 16 amino acids.

The rearrangement joins TRBV6-5 to TRBJ1-3. This CDR3 has 15 amino acids. Germline V gives CDR1 MNHEY, CDR2 SVGAGI. CDR3: CASSSPPIPGNTIYF.

The chain recombines TRBV20-1 with TRBJ2-3; the D gene TCRdb calls, TRBD2, cannot be checked with no DNA. CDR1 is DFQATT, CDR2 SNEGSKA, per germline (reference sequence). The CDR3 extends over 14 amino acids. CDR3 sequence: CSARPSMGTDTQYF.

This chain links TRBV2 with TRBJ2-3; the TCRdb D gene call, TRBD1, has no DNA to confirm it. The CDR3 contains 15 residues. Germline V gene sequence: CDR1 SNHLY, CDR2 FYNNEI. CDR3 sequence reads: CASSEERGGTDTQYF.

This chain uses TRBV4-2 with TRBJ2-6; TCRdb selects TRBD2, and the lack of DNA leaves this call unchecked. The CDR3 totals 19 residues. Per the germline V gene, CDR1 is LGHNA and CDR2 is YNFKEQ. The CDR3 reads CASSQFLGGEGSGANVLTF.

The V and J genes are TRBV11-3 and TRBJ2-1; without DNA, the TCRdb call of TRBD2 cannot be checked. The CDR3 length is 15 residues. Germline values: CDR1 SGHNT, CDR2 YENEEA. CDR3 sequence: CASSPRTSGYNEQFF.

V gene TRBV10-3 combines with J gene TRBJ1-4. Germline lookup yields CDR1 ENHRY and CDR2 SYGVKD. The CDR3 totals 13 residues. The CDR3 reads CAIRSRENEKLFF.